A single sample gave rise to the 18 T cell receptor beta chains below, sequenced in a study of blood T cell repertoires in COVID-19. Libraries were prepared by immunoSEQ multiplex PCR; TCRdb keeps only in-frame clonotypes and omits some of them. The sample consists of 75,000 to 100,000 clones, roughly 87% of them appearing once. Source material: peripheral blood. The source is an elderly woman with acute or convalescent COVID-19.

The chain is built from TRBV5-1 and TRBJ2-1, with D uncertain. The CDR3 runs to 13 residues. CDR1 and CDR2 (germline): SGHRS, YFSETQ. With 4 bases removed from V and 5 bases from J, the gap between germline ends came to 10 bases. For the CDR3, the DNA is TGCGCCAGCAGCGACAAGAATGACAATGAGCAGTTCTTC. Residues: CASSDKNDNEQFF.

V is TRBV19 and J is TRBJ2-1, with 8 positions matching TRBD2. With 6 bases clipped from V and 6 bases from J, the junction kept 4 bases outside the gene matches. The CDR3 consists of 13 residues. The germline V gene encodes CDR1 LNHDA and CDR2 SQIVND (reference sequence). CDR3 coding DNA: TGTGCCAGTAGACCTGGACTAGCCAATGAGCAGTTCTTC. Translating it yields CASRPGLANEQFF.

This chain joins TRBV5-1 and TRBJ2-7; tentatively, D is TRBD2 (6 bases). CDR3 length equals 13 residues. In germline, CDR1 is SGHRS, CDR2 YFSETQ. The V end was cut by 3 bases, the J end by 3 bases, with 10 bases between. As DNA, the CDR3 is TGCGCCAGCAGCTCAACCGGGGGCTACGAGCAGTACTTC. Its translation: CASSSTGGYEQYF.

This chain uses TRBV10-3 with TRBJ2-1; 9 nucleotides line up with TRBD2. The V gene end was trimmed by 4 bases and the J gene end by 0 bases; junction bases not matched to a gene: 7. Germline V gene sequence: CDR1 ENHRY, CDR2 SYGVKD. The CDR3 extends over 17 amino acids. The CDR3 DNA is TGTGCCATCAGTGGTTCTCCGGGACTAGCCTCCTACAATGAGCAGTTCTTC. Its protein product is CAISGSPGLASYNEQFF.

This chain links TRBV5-6 with TRBJ2-3, with 9 bases fitting TRBD1. V was clipped by 5 bases and J by 3 bases; unmatched bases: 10. This CDR3 is 16 amino acids long. Germline CDR1 is SGHDT and CDR2 is YYEEEE. CDR3 DNA sequence: TGTGCCAGCAGGACGGAAAGGGACAGGGCAACAGATACGCAGTATTTT. It codes for CASRTERDRATDTQYF.

The CDR3 reads CATSSGQMFIGQYF. The CDR3 region has the DNA TGTGCCACCAGCAGTGGGCAGATGTTTATAGGGCAGTACTTC. J is TRBJ2-7 and V is TRBV15; D remains ambiguous. From germline, CDR1 is LNHNV and CDR2 YYDKDF (reference sequence). The CDR3 spans 14 residues. Trimming shortened V by 3 bases and J by 9 bases, and 18 bases separated the two germline ends.

The rearrangement joins TRBV6-6 to TRBJ2-7; possible D gene TRBD2, 6 bases. Trimming shortened V by 5 bases and J by 3 bases, and 11 bases separated the two germline ends. The CDR3 is 13 amino acids. Germline CDR1 reads MNHNY; CDR2 reads SVGAGI (reference sequence). The CDR3 coding sequence is TGTGCCAGCAGTGACCGGCGGGGCTACGAGCAGTACTTC. This gives the protein CASSDRRGYEQYF.

V is TRBV4-2 and J is TRBJ2-7; 8 bases align to TRBD2. CDR3 length: 16 amino acids. The J segment lost 0 bases and the V segment lost 4 bases, leaving 8 bases of the junction unmatched. In germline, CDR1 is LGHNA, CDR2 YNFKEQ. The CDR3 sequence is CASSPQPAGASYEQYF. CDR3 DNA sequence: TGTGCCAGCAGCCCCCAACCAGCGGGGGCCTCCTACGAGCAGTACTTC.

The gene calls are TRBV7-2 and TRBJ1-4, with a weak D call TRBD1 (6 bases). Trimming cost V 5 bases and J 5 bases, with 15 bases left between them. The CDR3 has 15 amino acids. Looked up from germline, CDR1 is SGHTA and CDR2 is FQGNSA. The CDR3 DNA follows: TGTGCCAGCAGCGAATACAGGGCCACAAATGAAAAACTGTTTTTT. Translating gives CASSEYRATNEKLFF.

This rearrangement joins TRBV18 to TRBJ1-6; no definite D call. The germline V and J ends were trimmed by 2 bases and 7 bases, with 9 bases remaining between them. The CDR3 totals 14 residues. Germline loops: CDR1 KGHSH, CDR2 LQKENI. The DNA for the CDR3 is TGTGCCAGCTCACCAGCAGGCCAAAATTCACCCCTCCACTTT. Residues: CASSPAGQNSPLHF.

This clone occurred once. V gene TRBV13 combines with J gene TRBJ2-7, with a tentative D call TRBD2 (6 bases). Germline CDR1 and CDR2: PRHDT and FYEKMQ (reference sequence). With 4 bases removed from V and 0 bases from J, the gap between germline ends came to 13 bases. CDR3 length: 15 residues. CDR3 in DNA: TGTGCCAGCAGCTCCGTTTTGCGGGGCTCCTACGAGCAGTACTTC. It is translated as CASSSVLRGSYEQYF.

The chain links TRBV19 to TRBJ2-7; D unresolved. This CDR3 contains 13 residues. Germline CDR1 LNHDA, CDR2 SQIVND (reference sequence). The germline V and J ends were trimmed by 4 bases and 1 base, with 8 bases remaining between them. For the CDR3, the DNA is TGTGCCAGTAGTAGCGGCGCTTCCTACGAGCAGTACTTC. It encodes CASSSGASYEQYF.

The V and J genes are TRBV5-1 and TRBJ2-7; D is uncertain. The V gene lost 0 bases and the J gene lost 6 bases, with 16 bases spanning the gap. This CDR3 region has 15 residues. Germline CDR1 reads SGHRS; CDR2 reads YFSETQ. The CDR3 protein is CASSLEDPTGGEQYF. The CDR3 DNA is TGCGCCAGCAGCTTGGAGGATCCGACGGGTGGCGAGCAGTACTTC. The whole variable domain, remainder taken from reference TRBV5-1 and TRBJ2-7, is KAGVTQTPRYLIKTRGQQVTLSCSPISGHRSVSWYQQTPGQGLQFLFEYFSETQRNKGNFPGRFSGRQFSNSRSEMNVSTLELGDSALYLCASSLEDPTGGEQYFGPGTRLTVT.

The chain recombines TRBV6-5 with TRBJ1-2; TRBD1 aligns across 7 bases. J gave up 3 bases and V 6 bases, and 4 bases lay outside the gene matches. The CDR3 extends over 13 amino acids. Germline CDR1 reads MNHEY; CDR2 reads SVGAGI. The CDR3 DNA reads as TGTGCCAGCAGCCTTGACAGGGACTATGGCTACACCTTC. It translates to CASSLDRDYGYTF.

J is TRBJ2-5 and V is TRBV11-2, with 7 bases lining up with TRBD1. Trimming at V came to 1 base and at J to 1 base, leaving 3 bases not matched to a gene. The CDR3 loop spans 15 amino acids. In germline, CDR1 is SGHAT, CDR2 FQNNGV. The CDR3 loop is CASSLGDRIQETQYF. The CDR3 nucleotides are TGTGCCAGCAGCTTAGGGGACAGAATCCAAGAGACCCAGTACTTC.

The chain is built from TRBV7-2 and TRBJ1-3; TRBD1 matches at 7 bases. The germline gives CDR1 SGHTA, CDR2 FQGNSA. With V trimmed by 3 bases and J by 3 bases, 5 bases remained unmatched. The CDR3 has 15 amino acids. CDR3 sequence (DNA): TGTGCCAGCAGCTTTGAGGGGGCGGTTGGAAACACCATATATTTT. This gives the protein CASSFEGAVGNTIYF.

This rearrangement joins TRBV4-1 to TRBJ1-4, with D maybe TRBD1 (5 bases). V gave up 2 bases and J gave up 7 bases, with 14 bases separating them. Germline assignment: CDR1 MGHRA and CDR2 YSYEKL. There are 15 residues in the CDR3. CDR3 amino acids: CASSQTEGRGEKLFF. The DNA for the CDR3 is TGCGCCAGCAGCCAAACAGAAGGGAGGGGTGAAAAACTGTTTTTT.

The chain carries TRBV2 and TRBJ2-1, with 7 bases aligning to TRBD1. Trimming took 0 bases from V and 6 from J; bases not matched to a gene: 5. Germline assignment: CDR1 SNHLY and CDR2 FYNNEI. The CDR3 length is 15 residues. CDR3: CASSEAGTATNEQFF. DNA of the CDR3: TGTGCCAGCAGTGAAGCGGGGACAGCTACCAATGAGCAGTTCTTC.